This TCR beta chain is drawn from a study of PD-L1 blockade in urothelial cancer. V dropped 4 bases and J dropped 12; count of bases not matched to a gene: 16. The germline V gene encodes CDR1 GTSNPN and CDR2 SVGIG (reference sequence). CDR3 size: 14 residues. Into every PCR, synthetic TCR analog templates were spiked. Generated by immunoSEQ multiplex PCR, the TCRdb table keeps only in-frame clones and is missing some. Here the sample spans about 30,000 clones, 80% to 90% being singletons. The sample's time point: peripheral blood 6 weeks after treatment start. Sequenced here: PBMCs, sampled around atezolizumab (anti-PD-L1) treatment. This chain joins TRBV30 and TRBJ1-1, with 8 bases matching TRBD1. This clonotype was sampled from an elderly man with urothelial cancer. The CDR3 sequence is CAWTRGQGERSPFF. In nucleotides, the CDR3 is TGTGCCTGGACCCGAGGACAGGGCGAAAGGTCACCTTTCTTT.